This T cell receptor beta chain is drawn from a study of CD8+CD57+ T cells in acquired aplastic anemia. Study background: DNA per sorted CD4+ or CD8+ sample ranged about 0.2 to 30 ug, averaging 3.2 ug. Around 10 million reads were obtained on average for healthy donor CD4+ cells. Overall study findings and caveats: Patients versus controls showed no significant CD8+ Simpson's diversity difference. Between patients and controls, 25 to 30 CD8+ CDR3 sequences were found in common.

Genomic DNA served as template for TCR beta VDJ and CDR3 profiling. TCRdb recomputed calls from the reads with MiXCR, one row per CDR3 protein. The data hold 400,000 to 500,000 distinct CDR3 sequences, with under 80% observed a single time. A remark on this clonotype: The antigen remains unidentified.

The CDR3 contains 16 residues. Trimming pared 5 bases from V and 10 bases from J, leaving 24 bases between. CDR1 is SEHNR, CDR2 FQNEAQ, per germline (reference sequence). The receptor comes from a human donor in good health, serving as a control. The sample consisted of sorted CD4+, CD8+, or CD8+CD57+ T cells (not recorded which) from PBMCs. The chain uses TRBV7-9 and TRBJ1-5; maybe TRBD1 (5 bases). This chain's CDR3 is CASSMGGGKPQHPQHF. Written as DNA, the CDR3 is TGTGCCAGCAGCATGGGGGGAGGCAAGCCCCAGCATCCCCAGCATTTT.